These T cell receptor beta chains were read from a single sample in a study of T cells in tuberculosis. Method: immunoSEQ multiplex PCR; TCRdb's copy keeps in-frame clones and lacks some. Of under 50,000 clones listed, roughly 96% are singletons. The sample taken for sequencing was PBMCs. Receptors were obtained from a donor aged 10 to 29 with latent tuberculosis or without tuberculosis infection. The CDR3 runs from the conserved cysteine through the conserved F or W. Only part of the rows carry a size: once, few, many, or a class if the clone is expanded.

- TRBV7-2 CASSPQTGFPNSPLHF
- TRBV4-3 CASSQDGAGPANTEAFF
- TRBV5-1 CASSLETSGGAKGQFF
- TRBV27 CASSLGYQEGEQYF
- TRBV5-1 CASSQLGGGATDTQYF
- TRBV6-6 CASSYIRGGTGELFF
- TRBV7-9 CASSDKGEGNTIYF
- TRBV19 CASSIAPGVASNQPQHF
- TRBV30 CAWSRELNTEAFF
- TRBV21-1 CASSSTSDTHYEQYF
once TRBV7-9 CASSSTGARGFF
- TRBV27 CASSLRGADTQYF
- TRBV27 CASSLSNYLETQYF
once TRBV7-2 CASTRRGGVYNEQFF
- TRBV5-1 CASSRTGQETQYF
once TRBV5-4 CASSLWDSTPYEQYF
- TRBV5-1 CASSRSPGTGGNTEAFF
few TRBV9 CASGTTSGGANEQFF
- TRBV11-2 CASSSSVEKLFF
- TRBV2 CASSGPGTTKGQPQHF
few TRBV19 CASSIDIGTGDTGELFF
- TRBV7-9 CASSLSTGYGYTF
- TRBV25-1 CASSDSTDRGLPSPQHF
- TRBV25-1 CASTGLAGGTSTDTQYF
once TRBV5-6 CASSLTMVDTDTQYF
- TRBV4-3 CASSQDYIGRTKGSSDTQYF
once TRBV2 CASSEADSSGNTIYF
- TRBV5-1 CASSLDLGANYGYTF
- TRBV11-3 CASSLGIGGTDTQYF
- TRBV30 CASSPGQGNIQYF
- TRBV5-6 CASSVRQGLGNSPLHF
- TRBV5-1 CASSPGQGQETQYF
- TRBV28 CASSFARESNQPQHF
- TRBV18 CASSPKHSNTGELFF
once TRBV11-2 CASSFPSRDSLNYGYTF
- TRBV11-1 CASSLLAGDTYEQYF
- TRBV5-4 CASSLGTGSNSPLHF
- TRBV5-1 CASSLVRTGAFYNEQFF
- TRBV29-1 CSVTLASPDTQYF
- TRBV9 CASSAQGTGLTEAFF
- TRBV5-1 CASSFSGGRTDTQYF
once TRBV10-3 CAINQGEGQGQPQHF
once TRBV5-1 CASSLWQNTGELFF